This T cell receptor (beta chain) was recorded in a study of cytomegalovirus exposure and HLA in healthy donors. The germline gives CDR1 SQVTM, CDR2 ANQGSEA. After removal of 7 bases from V and 5 bases from J, the junction contained 11 bases not matched to a gene. The CDR3 consists of 14 residues. Points from the study as a whole: Several of the most significant clusters appeared, in a later analysis, to be linked to common viral pathogens. It was reported that the classifier diagnosed cytomegalovirus status with high specificity and sensitivity in both the original and validation cohorts. A further, later analysis showed that HLA-associated TCR beta chains (compared with equally common others) were more clonally expanded.

This clone showed up just a few times. Its antigen is still unknown. This PCR relied on a set of 60 Vbeta primers and 13 Jbeta primers. Data came from immunoSEQ multiplex PCR; TCRdb stores just in-frame clones and leaves some out. The sample lists 150,000 or so clones; roughly 80% were seen once. The sequence was obtained from a female donor in good health and CMV-seronegative. V gene TRBV29-1 combines with J gene TRBJ1-2; TRBD1 aligns across 9 bases. Sequences were obtained from PBMCs. CDR3 protein: CSASGTGNPYGYTF. The CDR3 nucleotides are TGCAGCGCCTCCGGGACAGGGAATCCTTATGGCTACACCTTC.